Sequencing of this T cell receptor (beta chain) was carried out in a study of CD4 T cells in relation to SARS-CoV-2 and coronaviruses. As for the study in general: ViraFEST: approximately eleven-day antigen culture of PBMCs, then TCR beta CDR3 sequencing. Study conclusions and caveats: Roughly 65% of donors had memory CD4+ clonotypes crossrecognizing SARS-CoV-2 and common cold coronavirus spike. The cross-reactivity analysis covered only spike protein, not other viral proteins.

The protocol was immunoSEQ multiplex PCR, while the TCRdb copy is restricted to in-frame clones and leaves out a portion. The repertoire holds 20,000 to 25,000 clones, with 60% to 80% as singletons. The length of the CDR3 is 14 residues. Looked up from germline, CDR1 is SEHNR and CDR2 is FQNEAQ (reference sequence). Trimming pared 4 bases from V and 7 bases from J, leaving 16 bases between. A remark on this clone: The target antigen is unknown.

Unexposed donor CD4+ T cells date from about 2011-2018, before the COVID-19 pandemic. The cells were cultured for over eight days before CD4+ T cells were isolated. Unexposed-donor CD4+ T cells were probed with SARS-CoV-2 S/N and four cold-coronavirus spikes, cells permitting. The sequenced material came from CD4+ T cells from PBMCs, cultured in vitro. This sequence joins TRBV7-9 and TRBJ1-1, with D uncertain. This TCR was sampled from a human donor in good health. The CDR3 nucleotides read TGTGCCAGCAGCTCAGTAGGAGCGGAGGGTGAAGCTTTCTTT. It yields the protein CASSSVGAEGEAFF.